Listed below are T cell receptor beta chains from one sample, sequenced in a study of CD8 T cells in ankylosing spondylitis. TCRdb independently ran MiXCR on the 5' RACE reads; one entry per CDR3 protein. Seen here are under 250,000 distinct CDR3 sequences, about 6.7% observed once, and the top ten hold about 14%. The sample consisted of blood, either unsorted or a sorted T cell fraction (not recorded which). Every receptor here comes from a male donor with ankylosing spondylitis. CDR3s include the opening cysteine and the closing phenylalanine or tryptophan. D genes are given only for firm matches.

TRBJ2-3,TRBV14,.,CASSYGSRQYF
TRBJ2-6,TRBV11-2,TRBD1,CASSVPLGTGLAGANVLTF
TRBJ1-4,TRBV3-1,.,CASSLQGGYEKLFF
TRBJ2-7,TRBV7-9,TRBD2,CASSRAGPSYEQYF
TRBJ2-1,TRBV28,TRBD1,CASGRQGLRDEQFF
TRBJ2-1,TRBV20-1,TRBD2,CSARDTQRGYNEQFF
TRBJ2-1,TRBV28,.,CASYPRGGAPDEQFF
TRBJ1-1,TRBV2,TRBD1,CASTGERAFF
TRBJ1-5,TRBV15,.,CATGGGFSNQPQHF
TRBJ2-2,TRBV6-5,TRBD1,CASSSTGGWNPGELFF
TRBJ1-3,TRBV12-3/TRBV12-4,.,CASRLQGSGNTIYF
TRBJ1-2,TRBV4-3,.,CASSQGGRESGGYTF
TRBJ1-1,TRBV4-1,.,CASSQGSDRLPVEAFF
TRBJ2-1,TRBV20-1,.,CSARDGGVYNEQFF
TRBJ1-5,TRBV7-9,.,CASSLGGKVHF
TRBJ2-1,TRBV6-2/TRBV6-3,.,CASSWTGLSGNEQFF
TRBJ2-5,TRBV28,TRBD1,CASSLPGQRLETQYF
TRBJ2-3,TRBV27,.,CASLGASLTDTQYF
TRBJ1-6,TRBV6-5,.,CASSYTGGLGSPLHF
TRBJ2-7,TRBV3-1,.,CASSIQGGDYEQYF
TRBJ2-7,TRBV9,.,CASSGRDGDAYEQYF
TRBJ1-6,TRBV30,.,CAWSPGQGNSPLHF
TRBJ2-7,TRBV7-9,TRBD2,CASSLGGSGSYEQYF
TRBJ1-2,TRBV29-1,.,CSVERDKDGYTF
TRBJ1-1,TRBV7-2,.,CASSLGRKWAFF
TRBJ1-2,TRBV13,TRBD1,CASSLGGQDAYGYTF
TRBJ2-1,TRBV6-2/TRBV6-3,.,CASSYVAAGRSYNEQFF
TRBJ2-4,TRBV27,.,CASSQQGRQNIQYF
TRBJ2-5,TRBV27,.,CASSSQGWRETQYF
TRBJ2-1,TRBV5-6,TRBD2,CASSPGQWEGPHEQFF
TRBJ2-1,TRBV12-3/TRBV12-4,TRBD1,CASSSQGARDEQFF
TRBJ2-7,TRBV7-8,TRBD1,CASSLGVGQLLGEQYF
TRBJ2-1,TRBV7-8,TRBD2,CASSLERAGGPNEQFF
TRBJ1-1,TRBV5-1,.,CASHSDSLNTEAFF
TRBJ2-3,TRBV15,.,CATSRGSLSTDTQYF
TRBJ2-5,TRBV19,.,CASSIERGEDSQETQYF
TRBJ2-1,TRBV7-2,.,CASSLWRARAYEQFF
TRBJ1-5,TRBV7-9,.,CASSAPGPNQPQHF
TRBJ2-1,TRBV5-5,.,CASSFFGGISYNEQFF
TRBJ1-2,TRBV7-9,.,CASSLLSHGYTF
TRBJ2-1,TRBV24-1,TRBD2,CATRASGYNEQFF
TRBJ2-7,TRBV4-3,TRBD1,CASSSGTGVSYEQYF
TRBJ2-7,TRBV10-3,.,CAIGTGIYEQYF
TRBJ2-1,TRBV20-1,.,CSASGTGYNEQFF
TRBJ1-1,TRBV29-1,.,CSGHRNTEAFF